This TCR beta chain came from a study of OX40 agonist ivuxolimab in advanced cancers. The wider study: Prior anti-PD-1, anti-PD-L1 or anti-CTLA-4 therapy did not bar entry, and approximately 40% had some.

The table came from immunoSEQ multiplex PCR; TCRdb's copy has only in-frame clones and leaves some out. The table records roughly 60,000 clones, 91% of them present only once. Worth noting for this clone: What it recognizes is unknown.

Study results and caveats: Normalized T-cell clonal expansion was also low in a subset of nonresponders. Blood T cells, both CD4+ and CD8+, expanded clonally by week 6 at 0.1 to 3.0 mg/kg.

This clonotype was obtained from an adult with an advanced solid tumor such as melanoma, head and neck, liver or kidney cancer. Sequencing was performed on CD4+ or CD8+ T cells sorted from blood, taken in a trial of the OX40 agonist ivuxolimab.

The CDR3, as DNA: TGTGCCAGTAGTCCCGTTGGGGCGGGAACCGGGGAGCTGTTTTTT. It encodes CASSPVGAGTGELFF. The rearrangement uses TRBV19 and TRBJ2-2, with D maybe TRBD2 (6 bases). The germline CDR1 and CDR2 sequences are LNHDA and SQIVND (reference sequence). CDR3 length equals 15 residues. Trimming cost V 5 bases and J 5 bases, with 15 bases left between them. The variable domain in full, with the rest retrieved from reference TRBV19 and TRBJ2-2, is DGGITQSPKYLFRKEGQNVTLSCEQNLNHDAMYWYRQDPGQGLRLIYYSQIVNDFQKGDIAEGYSVSREKKESFPLTVTSAQKNPTAFYLCASSPVGAGTGELFFGEGSRLTVL.